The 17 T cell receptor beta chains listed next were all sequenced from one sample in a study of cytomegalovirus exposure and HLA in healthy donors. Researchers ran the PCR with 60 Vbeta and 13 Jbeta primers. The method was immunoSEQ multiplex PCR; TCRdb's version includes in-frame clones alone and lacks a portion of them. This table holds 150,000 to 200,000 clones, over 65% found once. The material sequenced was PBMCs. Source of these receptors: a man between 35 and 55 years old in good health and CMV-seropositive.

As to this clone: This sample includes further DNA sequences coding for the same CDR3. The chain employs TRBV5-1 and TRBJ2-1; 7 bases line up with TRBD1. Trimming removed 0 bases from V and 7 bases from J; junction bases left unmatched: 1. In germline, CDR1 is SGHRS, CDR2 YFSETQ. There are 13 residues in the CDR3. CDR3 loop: CASSLGQGNEQFF. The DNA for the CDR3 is TGCGCCAGCAGCTTGGGACAGGGAAATGAGCAGTTCTTC.

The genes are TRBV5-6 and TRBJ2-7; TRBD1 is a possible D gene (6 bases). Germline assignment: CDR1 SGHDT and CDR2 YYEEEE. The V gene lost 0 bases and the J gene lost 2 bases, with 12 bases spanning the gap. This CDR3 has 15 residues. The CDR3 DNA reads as TGTGCCAGCAGCTTGGAGGGGAAGGGGGCCTACGAGCAGTACTTC. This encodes CASSLEGKGAYEQYF.

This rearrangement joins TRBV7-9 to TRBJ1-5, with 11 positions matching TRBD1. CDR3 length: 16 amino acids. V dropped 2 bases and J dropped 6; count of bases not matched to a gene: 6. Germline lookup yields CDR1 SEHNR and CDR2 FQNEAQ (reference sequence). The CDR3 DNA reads TGTGCCAGCAGCTTAATCTCCGGGACAGGGGGTCAGCCCCAGCATTTT. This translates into CASSLISGTGGQPQHF.

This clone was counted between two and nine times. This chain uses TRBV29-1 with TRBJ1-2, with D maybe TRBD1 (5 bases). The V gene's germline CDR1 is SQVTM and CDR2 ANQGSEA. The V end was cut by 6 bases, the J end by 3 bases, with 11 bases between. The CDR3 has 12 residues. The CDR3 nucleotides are TGCAGCGTCGCTCCAGGGCACTATGGCTACACCTTC. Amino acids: CSVAPGHYGYTF.

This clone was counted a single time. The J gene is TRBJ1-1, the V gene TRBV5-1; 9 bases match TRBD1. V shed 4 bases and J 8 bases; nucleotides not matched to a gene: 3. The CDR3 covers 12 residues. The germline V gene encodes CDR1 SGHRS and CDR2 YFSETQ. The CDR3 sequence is CASSTGQGEAFF. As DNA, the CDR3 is TGCGCCAGCAGCACTGGACAGGGGGAAGCTTTCTTT.

The CDR3 region has the DNA TGTGCCAGCAAAGGAGCGGAGAAATACGAGCAGTACTTC. It is translated as CASKGAEKYEQYF. The V call is TRBV2, the J call TRBJ2-7; maybe TRBD2 (5 bases). Germline CDR1 SNHLY, CDR2 FYNNEI. Trimming stripped 7 bases from V and 4 bases from J, with 14 bases between. The CDR3 is 13 residues long.

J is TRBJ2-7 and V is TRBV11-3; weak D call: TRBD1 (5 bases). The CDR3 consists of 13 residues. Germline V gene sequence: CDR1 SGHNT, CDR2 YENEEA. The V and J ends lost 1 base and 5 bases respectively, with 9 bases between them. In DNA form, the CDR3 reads TGTGCCAGCAGCTTAGGAGCAGGGAACGAGCAGTACTTC. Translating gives CASSLGAGNEQYF.

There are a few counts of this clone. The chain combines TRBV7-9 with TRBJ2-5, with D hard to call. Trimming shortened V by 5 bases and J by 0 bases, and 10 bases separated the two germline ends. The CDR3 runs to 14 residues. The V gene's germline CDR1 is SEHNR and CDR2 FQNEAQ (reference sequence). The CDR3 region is CASSAPNNQETQYF. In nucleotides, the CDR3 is TGTGCCAGCAGCGCACCAAACAACCAAGAGACCCAGTACTTC.

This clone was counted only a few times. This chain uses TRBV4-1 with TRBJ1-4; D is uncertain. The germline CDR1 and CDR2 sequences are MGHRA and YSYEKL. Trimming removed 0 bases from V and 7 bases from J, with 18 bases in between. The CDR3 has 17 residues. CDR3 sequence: CASSQDIAQASGEKLFF. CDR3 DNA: TGCGCCAGCAGCCAAGATATCGCCCAGGCATCTGGTGAAAAACTGTTTTTT.

DNA of the CDR3: TGTGCCAGCAGTTTAACCTCCGTGGCCCCGGGATCCGAGCAGTACTTC. Its protein product is CASSLTSVAPGSEQYF. The V and J genes are TRBV27 and TRBJ2-7; D possibly corresponds to TRBD2 (5 bases). The CDR3 covers 16 residues. The V end was cut by 2 bases, the J end by 6 bases, with 20 bases between. Germline-derived CDR1 and CDR2 are MNHEY and SMNVEV (reference sequence).

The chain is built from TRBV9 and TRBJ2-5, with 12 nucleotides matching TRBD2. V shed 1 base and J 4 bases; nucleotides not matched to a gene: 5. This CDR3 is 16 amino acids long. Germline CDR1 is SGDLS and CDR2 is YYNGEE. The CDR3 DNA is TGTGCCAGCAGCGTATCTAGCGGGGGGGCCTCAGAGACCCAGTACTTC. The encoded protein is CASSVSSGGASETQYF.

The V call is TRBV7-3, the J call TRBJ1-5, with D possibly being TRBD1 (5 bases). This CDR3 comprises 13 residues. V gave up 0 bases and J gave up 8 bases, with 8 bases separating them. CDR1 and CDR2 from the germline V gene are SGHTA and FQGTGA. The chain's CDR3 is CASSLTGGEPQHF. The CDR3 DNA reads TGTGCCAGCAGCTTAACGGGGGGGGAGCCCCAGCATTTT.

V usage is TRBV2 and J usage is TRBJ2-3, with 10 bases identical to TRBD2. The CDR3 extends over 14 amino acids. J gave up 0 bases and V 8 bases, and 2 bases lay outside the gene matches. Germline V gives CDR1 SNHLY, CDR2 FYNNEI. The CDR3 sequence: CASFSGRSTDTQYF. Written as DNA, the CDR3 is TGTGCCAGCTTTAGCGGGAGGAGCACAGATACGCAGTATTTT.

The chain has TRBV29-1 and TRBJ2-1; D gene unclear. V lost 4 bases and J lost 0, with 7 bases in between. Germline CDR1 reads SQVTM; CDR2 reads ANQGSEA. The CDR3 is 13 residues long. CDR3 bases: TGCAGCGTTGCCGTTTTCTCCTACAATGAGCAGTTCTTC. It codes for CSVAVFSYNEQFF.

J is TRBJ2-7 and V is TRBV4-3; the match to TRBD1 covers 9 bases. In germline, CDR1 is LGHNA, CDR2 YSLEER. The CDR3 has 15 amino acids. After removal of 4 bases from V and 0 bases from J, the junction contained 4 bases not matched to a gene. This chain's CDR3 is CASSPWGQGSYEQYF. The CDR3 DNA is TGCGCCAGCAGCCCCTGGGGACAGGGCTCCTACGAGCAGTACTTC.

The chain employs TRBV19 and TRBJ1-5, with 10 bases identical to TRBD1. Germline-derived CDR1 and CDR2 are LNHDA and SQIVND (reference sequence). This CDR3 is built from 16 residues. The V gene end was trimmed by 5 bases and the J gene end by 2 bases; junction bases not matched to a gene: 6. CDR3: CASSGWDRGGNQPQHF. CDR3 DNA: TGTGCCAGTAGTGGTTGGGACAGGGGAGGCAATCAGCCCCAGCATTTT.

CDR3: CASSARTREETQYF. CDR3 coding DNA: TGCGCCAGCAGCGCCCGGACTAGGGAAGAGACCCAGTACTTC. The chain carries TRBV4-1 and TRBJ2-5; 7 bases fit TRBD2. V was pared by 5 bases and J by 3 bases, with 6 bases of the junction left unmatched. The CDR3 runs to 14 residues. Germline assignment: CDR1 MGHRA and CDR2 YSYEKL.